This T cell receptor beta chain comes out of a study of cytomegalovirus exposure and HLA in healthy donors. The PCR contained 60 Vbeta and 13 Jbeta primers. Sequencing was performed with immunoSEQ multiplex PCR; in TCRdb, only in-frame clones are kept and a portion is missing. The sample consists of roughly 130,000 clones, 79% of them appearing once. With regard to this clone: Antigen: not known.

Study findings and constraints: Cytomegalovirus status, reportedly, was diagnosed with high specificity and sensitivity by the classifier. HLA allele associations emerged for roughly 16,000 TCR beta sequences in a later analysis, at 0.05 false discovery rate.

The CDR3 loop spans 15 amino acids. Germline-derived CDR1 and CDR2 are MDHEN and SYDVKM. Trimming removed 3 bases from V and 0 bases from J, with 9 bases in between. This clonotype was obtained from a man aged 18 to 29 in good health and CMV-seronegative. Sequencing was carried out using PBMCs. V usage is TRBV28 and J usage is TRBJ1-5; D is unclear. This CDR3 reads CASSLGSISNQPQHF. DNA of the CDR3: TGTGCCAGCAGTTTGGGCTCGATTAGCAATCAGCCCCAGCATTTT. Complete variable domain (other parts from reference TRBV28 and TRBJ1-5): DVKVTQSSRYLVKRTGEKVFLECVQDMDHENMFWYRQDPGLGLRLIYFSYDVKMKEKGDIPEGYSVSREKKERFSLILESASTNQTSMYLCASSLGSISNQPQHFGDGTRLSIL.